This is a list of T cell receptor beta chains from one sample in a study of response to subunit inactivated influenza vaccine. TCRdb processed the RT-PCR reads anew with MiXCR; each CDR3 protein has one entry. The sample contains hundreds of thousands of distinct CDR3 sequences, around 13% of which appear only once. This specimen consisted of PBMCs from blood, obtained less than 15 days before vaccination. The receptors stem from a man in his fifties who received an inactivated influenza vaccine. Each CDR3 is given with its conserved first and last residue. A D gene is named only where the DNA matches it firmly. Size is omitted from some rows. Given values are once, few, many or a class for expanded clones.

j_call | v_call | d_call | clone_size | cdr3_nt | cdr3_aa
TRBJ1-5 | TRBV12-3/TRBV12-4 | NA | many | TGTGCCAGCAGTCTTTATGACAAACAGCCCCAGCATTTT | CASSLYDKQPQHF
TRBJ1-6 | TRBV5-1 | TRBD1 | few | TGCGCCAGCAGCAAGGACAGGGGTTGGTCACCCCTCCACTTT | CASSKDRGWSPLHF
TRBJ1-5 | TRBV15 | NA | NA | TGTGCCACCAGCAGAGACGGACGCCCTCGGGAGCCCCAGCATTTT | CATSRDGRPREPQHF
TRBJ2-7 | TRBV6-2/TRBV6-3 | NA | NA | TGTGCCAGCAGTGATGAACTAGCCGATCAGTACTTC | CASSDELADQYF
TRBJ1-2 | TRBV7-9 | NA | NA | TGTGCCAGCAGCCCCCGTTTCTCGGACCCCAGCTATGGCTACACCTTC | CASSPRFSDPSYGYTF
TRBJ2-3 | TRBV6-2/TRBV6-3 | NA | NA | TGTGCCAGTGGGATGACGCGATCGGATACGCAGTATTTT | CASGMTRSDTQYF
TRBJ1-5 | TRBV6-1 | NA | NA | TGTGCCAGCAAGACTAGCAATCAGCCCCAGCATTTT | CASKTSNQPQHF
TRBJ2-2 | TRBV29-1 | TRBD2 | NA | TGCAGCGCCCAAGGGCAGGGAGGGTCCGGGGAGCTGTTTTTT | CSAQGQGGSGELFF
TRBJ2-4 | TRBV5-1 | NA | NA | TGCGCCAGCAGCGGCGAAAACATTCAGTACTTC | CASSGENIQYF
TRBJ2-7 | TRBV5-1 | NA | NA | TGCGCCAGCAGCTTGGGAGGGGAACTCTCCTACGAGCAGTACTTC | CASSLGGELSYEQYF
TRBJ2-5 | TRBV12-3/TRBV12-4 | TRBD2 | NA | TGTGCCAGCACTCCACGGGAGGGGCGCCAAGAGACCCAGTACTTC | CASTPREGRQETQYF
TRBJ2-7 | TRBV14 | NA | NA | TGTGCCAGCAGCCGGACCACAGGAGTCGGAATGACCTACGAGCAGTACTTC | CASSRTTGVGMTYEQYF
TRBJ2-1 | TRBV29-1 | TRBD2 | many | TGCAGCGTTGCGCGGGAGGGGCAAGACAGTGAGCAGTTCTTC | CSVAREGQDSEQFF
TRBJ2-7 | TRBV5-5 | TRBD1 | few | TGTGCCAGCAGCTTGGGTGGACAGGCCGATTACTACGAGCAGTACTTC | CASSLGGQADYYEQYF
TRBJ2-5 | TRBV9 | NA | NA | TGTGCCAGCAGCGTAGAGTCGAGGGTTTGGGGCCAAGAGACCCAGTACTTC | CASSVESRVWGQETQYF
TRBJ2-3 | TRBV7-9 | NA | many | TGTGCCAGCAGCTTAGATCACATTAGGACCACAGATACGCAGTATTTT | CASSLDHIRTTDTQYF
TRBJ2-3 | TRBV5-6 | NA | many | TGTGCCAGCAACCCGGGGGCCATAGATACGCAGTATTTT | CASNPGAIDTQYF